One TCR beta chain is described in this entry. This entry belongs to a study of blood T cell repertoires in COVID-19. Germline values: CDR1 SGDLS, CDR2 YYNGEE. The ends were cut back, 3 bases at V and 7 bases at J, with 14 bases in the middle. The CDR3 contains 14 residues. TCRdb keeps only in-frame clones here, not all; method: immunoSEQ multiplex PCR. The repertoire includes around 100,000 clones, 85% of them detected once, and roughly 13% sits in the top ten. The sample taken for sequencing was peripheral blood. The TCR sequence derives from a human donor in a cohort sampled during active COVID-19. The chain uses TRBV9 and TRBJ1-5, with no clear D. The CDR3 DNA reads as TGTGCCAGCAGCGCTGGGGAGGGTTACCAGCCCCAGCATTTT. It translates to CASSAGEGYQPQHF.